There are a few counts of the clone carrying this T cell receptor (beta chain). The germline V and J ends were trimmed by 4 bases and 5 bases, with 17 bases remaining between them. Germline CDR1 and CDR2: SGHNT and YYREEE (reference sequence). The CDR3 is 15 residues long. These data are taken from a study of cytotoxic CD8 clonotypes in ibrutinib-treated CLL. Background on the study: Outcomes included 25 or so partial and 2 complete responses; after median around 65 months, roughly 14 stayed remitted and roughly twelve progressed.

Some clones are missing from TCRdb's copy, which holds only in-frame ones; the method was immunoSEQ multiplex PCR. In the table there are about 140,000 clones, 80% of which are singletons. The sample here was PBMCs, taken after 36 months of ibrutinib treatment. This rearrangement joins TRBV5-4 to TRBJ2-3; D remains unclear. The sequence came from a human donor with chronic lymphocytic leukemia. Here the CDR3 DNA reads TGTGCCAGCAGCCTCGACCCCACAATGGGAGATACGCAGTATTTT. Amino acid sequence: CASSLDPTMGDTQYF.